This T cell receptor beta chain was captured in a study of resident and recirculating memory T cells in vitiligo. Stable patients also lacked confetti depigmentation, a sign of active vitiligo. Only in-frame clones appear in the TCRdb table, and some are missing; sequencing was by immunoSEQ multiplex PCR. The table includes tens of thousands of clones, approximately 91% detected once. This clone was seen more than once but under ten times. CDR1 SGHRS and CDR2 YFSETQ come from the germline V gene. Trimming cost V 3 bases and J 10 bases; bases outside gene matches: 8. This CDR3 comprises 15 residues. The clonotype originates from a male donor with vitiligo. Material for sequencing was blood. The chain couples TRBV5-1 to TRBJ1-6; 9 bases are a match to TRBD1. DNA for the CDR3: TGCGCCAGCAGCTCTGCGGGACAGGGAATATCACCCCTCCACTTT. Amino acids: CASSSAGQGISPLHF. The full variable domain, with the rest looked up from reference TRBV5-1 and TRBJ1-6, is KAGVTQTPRYLIKTRGQQVTLSCSPISGHRSVSWYQQTPGQGLQFLFEYFSETQRNKGNFPGRFSGRQFSNSRSEMNVSTLELGDSALYLCASSSAGQGISPLHFGNGTRLTVT.